The rows below give T cell receptor beta chains drawn from one sample of a study of T cells in Graves' hyperthyroidism and ophthalmopathy. TCRdb redid the calling of the multiplex PCR reads with MiXCR, one entry per CDR3 protein. In the table there are about 640,000 distinct CDR3 sequences, approximately 14% of which are singletons. Sequencing input: blood. Receptors were obtained from a woman aged 50 to 60 with Graves' ophthalmopathy. CDR3s include the opening cysteine and the closing phenylalanine or tryptophan.

v_call	j_call	cdr3_aa
TRBV5-1	TRBJ2-3	CASSYPSGSLTTDTQYF
TRBV7-2	TRBJ2-5	CASSKDRGGEETQYF
TRBV7-3	TRBJ2-5	CASSLTMGQGSPRQIKETQYF
TRBV3-1	TRBJ1-1	CASINGETNTEAFF
TRBV4-1	TRBJ2-3	CASSKQDKHTDTQYF
TRBV24-1	TRBJ2-1	CATSDLGTGGWSFNEQFF
TRBV5-1	TRBJ2-7	CASSLAVGTVYEQYF
TRBV19	TRBJ2-3	CASNGAASTDTQYF
TRBV6-1	TRBJ2-7	CASSTSGRAPYEQYF
TRBV5-5	TRBJ1-2	CASSSLQGAGGYTF
TRBV24-1	TRBJ2-3	CATSDIGTSEDTQYF
TRBV5-1	TRBJ2-7	CASSRLASTYEQYF
TRBV12-3/TRBV12-4	TRBJ1-1	CTSSPGFLAEAFF
TRBV11-2	TRBJ2-1	CASSLLVSEQFF
TRBV6-2/TRBV6-3	TRBJ2-1	CASSYSGQGKAEQFF
TRBV7-2	TRBJ2-3	CASSLDRGGNTQYF
TRBV10-3	TRBJ1-6	CATKTAAGLPLHF
TRBV19	TRBJ1-5	CASSPGQGSQPQHF
TRBV29-1	TRBJ2-3	CSVVVPPDTQYF
TRBV2	NA	CASSVGLAGETQFF
TRBV7-9	TRBJ2-5	CASSLIGAPETQYF
TRBV7-9	TRBJ1-5	CASSLQGPSGRQHF
TRBV10-3	TRBJ2-7	CAISEASGRQSSSYEQYF
TRBV6-2/TRBV6-3	TRBJ1-5	CASSRRDRGNQPQHF
TRBV19	TRBJ2-6	CASSEYSWGTGANVLTF